This record covers a single TCR beta chain. An amount of RNA that ranged from roughly 0.45 to 1 ug was reverse transcribed with random hexamers. TCRdb analysed the immunoSEQ multiplex PCR reads with MiXCR anew, one entry per CDR3 protein. The table records about 300,000 distinct CDR3 sequences, 89% of them present only once. This specimen comes from a study of CD8 T cells in Susac syndrome. V shed 3 bases and J shed 6 bases, with 9 bases lying between them. CDR3 length: 13 amino acids. Per germline, CDR1 PRHDT and CDR2 FYEKMQ (reference sequence). From blood CD8+ and CD4+ T cells, TCR beta sequences were generated.

The sequence was obtained from a human donor with multiple sclerosis. The chain recombines TRBV13 with TRBJ1-5; D uncertain. Sequencing was carried out using CD8+ T cells from PBMCs. This CDR3 is CASSLGEGQPQHF. DNA for the CDR3: TGTGCCAGCAGCTTGGGTGAGGGTCAGCCCCAGCATTTT.